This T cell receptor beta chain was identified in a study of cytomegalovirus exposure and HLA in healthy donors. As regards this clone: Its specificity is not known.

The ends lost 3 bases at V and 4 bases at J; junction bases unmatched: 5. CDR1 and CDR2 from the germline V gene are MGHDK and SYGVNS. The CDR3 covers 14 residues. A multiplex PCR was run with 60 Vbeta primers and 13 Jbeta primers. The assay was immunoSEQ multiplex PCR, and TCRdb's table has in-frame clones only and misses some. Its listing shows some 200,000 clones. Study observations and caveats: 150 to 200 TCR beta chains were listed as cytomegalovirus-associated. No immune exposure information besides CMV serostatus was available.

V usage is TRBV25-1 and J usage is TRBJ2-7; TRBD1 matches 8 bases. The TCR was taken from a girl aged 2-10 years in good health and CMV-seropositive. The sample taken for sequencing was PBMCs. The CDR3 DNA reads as TGTGCCAGCAGTGAGACGGACAGGGCGTACGAGCAGTACTTC. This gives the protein CASSETDRAYEQYF.